These 7 T cell receptor beta chains came from one sample sequenced in a study of T cells after yellow fever vaccination. Each CDR3 protein is one row after TCRdb ran MiXCR on the 5' RACE reads. The table shows just under 600,000 distinct CDR3 sequences, with approximately 13% occurring only once. Here the sequenced sample was PBMCs, taken on the day of the yellow fever booster vaccination. The receptors come from a man aged 25 to 45 who received the YFV17D yellow fever vaccine.

This clonotype has a handful of counts. The chain is built from TRBV7-2 and TRBJ2-5, with 7 bases fitting TRBD2. Germline CDR1 SGHTA, CDR2 FQGNSA. The CDR3 length is 15 residues. V trimming: 1 base; J trimming: 9 bases; junction bases outside the gene matches: 11. The CDR3 DNA sequence: TGTGCCAGCAGCTTAGGTGGGGCGGGAGCCGAGGCCCAGTACTTC. Protein: CASSLGGAGAEAQYF.

The V gene is TRBV20-1, the J gene TRBJ2-1; D gene unclear. V was pared by 0 bases and J by 0 bases, with 9 bases between. The CDR3 length is 15 residues. In germline, CDR1 is DFQATT, CDR2 SNEGSKA (reference sequence). The CDR3 reads CSARDPSSSYNEQFF. The DNA of the CDR3 is TGCAGTGCTAGAGATCCATCGAGCTCCTACAATGAGCAGTTCTTC.

The V gene is TRBV29-1, the J gene TRBJ2-3; perhaps TRBD2 as D (5 bases). Germline loops: CDR1 SQVTM, CDR2 ANQGSEA. V lost 7 bases, J lost 4 bases, and 18 bases lay in between. This CDR3 comprises 14 residues. CDR3 DNA sequence: TGCAGCGAGGGAATTGACATCGGGGCAGATACGCAGTATTTT. It specifies CSEGIDIGADTQYF.

The CDR3: CGAKGVNEKLFF. CDR3 in DNA: TGTGGGGCGAAGGGAGTTAATGAAAAACTGTTTTTT. V is TRBV6-6 and J is TRBJ1-4; D is unresolved. The CDR3 sequence is 12 residues long. Germline lookup yields CDR1 MNHNY and CDR2 SVGAGI (reference sequence).

This clonotype was counted a few times. The rearrangement uses TRBV3-1 and TRBJ1-5, with 8 bases that match TRBD1. V trimming: 1 base; J trimming: 4 bases; junction bases outside the gene matches: 3. This CDR3 is built from 15 residues. Germline V gene sequence: CDR1 LGHDT, CDR2 YNNKEL (reference sequence). The CDR3 DNA is TGTGCCAGCAGCCAAGGGGACAGGTATAATCAGCCCCAGCATTTT. It translates to CASSQGDRYNQPQHF.

This clonotype was seen a handful of times. The chain carries TRBV7-2 and TRBJ1-5; D remains ambiguous. The CDR3 is made up of 13 amino acids. Looked up from germline, CDR1 is SGHTA and CDR2 is FQGNSA. The V end lost 1 base, the J end lost 5 bases, and 6 bases lay between the germline ends. This CDR3 reads CASSLGYDQPQHF. CDR3 DNA sequence: TGTGCCAGCAGCTTAGGGTACGATCAGCCCCAGCATTTT.

V is TRBV7-2 and J is TRBJ2-7; D uncertain. Between the trimmed V and J ends, which lost 3 bases and 6 bases, there was a span of 9 bases. The germline gives CDR1 SGHTA, CDR2 FQGNSA. The CDR3 runs 12 residues. CDR3 region: CASSFGPSEQYF. The CDR3 region has the DNA TGTGCCAGCAGCTTTGGGCCGTCCGAGCAGTACTTC.